These 2 T cell receptor beta chains were all obtained from the same sample, sequenced in a study of cytomegalovirus exposure and HLA in healthy donors. PCR involved 60 Vbeta and 13 Jbeta primers. The data were produced by immunoSEQ multiplex PCR, yet TCRdb's version contains in-frame clones alone and is incomplete. The sample holds fewer than 100,000 clones. Source material: PBMCs. These receptors were obtained from a man between 45 and 60 years old in good health and CMV-seronegative.

V is TRBV5-4 and J is TRBJ1-2; D remains unclear. Germline assignment: CDR1 SGHNT and CDR2 YYREEE (reference sequence). CDR3 length: 14 residues. Between the trimmed V and J ends, which lost 0 bases and 0 bases, there was a span of 6 bases. CDR3 nucleotides: TGTGCCAGCAGCTTGGTAACAGCTAACTATGGCTACACCTTC. Its translation: CASSLVTANYGYTF.

This rearrangement joins TRBV6-5 to TRBJ2-3; D gene uncertain. V was clipped by 6 bases and J by 4 bases, with 11 bases between them. CDR1 MNHEY and CDR2 SVGAGI come from the germline V gene. CDR3 size: 13 residues. DNA for the CDR3: TGTGCCAGCAGGACGATAGCAGCAGATACGCAGTATTTT. Translated, it gives CASRTIAADTQYF.